This T cell receptor (beta chain) stems from a study of shared clonotypes between healthy human individuals. Study outcomes and limitations: The four-donor shared clonotypes exceeded non-shared clonotypes in generation probability, with non-shared ones scoring lower.

V was pared by 3 bases and J by 2 bases, with 11 bases of the junction left unmatched. This CDR3 is 17 amino acids long. Germline loops: CDR1 LGHNA, CDR2 YSLEER. The repertoire was sequenced with immunoSEQ multiplex PCR; TCRdb's copy has only in-frame clones and lacks some. The table lists about 2.4 million clones, 93% of them singletons. Comments on this clone: Its antigen is currently unknown.

The sequenced sample was naive CD4+ T cells from PBMCs. The subset here: CD45RA+ positively selected. J is TRBJ2-3 and V is TRBV4-3; 7 bases map to TRBD1. The source of this sequence is a young man in good health. Some clones in this sample may be carry-over from other donors' samples. The CDR3 loop reads CASSQSPGGYFTDTQYF. For the CDR3, the DNA is TGCGCCAGCAGCCAGAGCCCAGGGGGATACTTCACAGATACGCAGTATTTT.